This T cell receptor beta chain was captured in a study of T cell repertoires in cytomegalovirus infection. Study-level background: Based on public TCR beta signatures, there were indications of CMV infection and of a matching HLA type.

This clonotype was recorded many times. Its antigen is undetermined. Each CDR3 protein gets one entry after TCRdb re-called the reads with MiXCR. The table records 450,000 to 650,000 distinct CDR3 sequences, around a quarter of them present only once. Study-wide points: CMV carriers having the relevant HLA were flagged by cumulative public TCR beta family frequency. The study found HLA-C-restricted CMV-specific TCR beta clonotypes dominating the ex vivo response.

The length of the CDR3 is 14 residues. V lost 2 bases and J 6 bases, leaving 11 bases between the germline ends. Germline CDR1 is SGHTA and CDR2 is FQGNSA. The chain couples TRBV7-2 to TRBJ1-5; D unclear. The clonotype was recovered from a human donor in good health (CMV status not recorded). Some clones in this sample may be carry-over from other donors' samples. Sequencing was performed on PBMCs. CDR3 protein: CASSLIDGTQPQHF. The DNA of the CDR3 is TGTGCCAGCAGCTTAATTGACGGAACTCAGCCCCAGCATTTT.